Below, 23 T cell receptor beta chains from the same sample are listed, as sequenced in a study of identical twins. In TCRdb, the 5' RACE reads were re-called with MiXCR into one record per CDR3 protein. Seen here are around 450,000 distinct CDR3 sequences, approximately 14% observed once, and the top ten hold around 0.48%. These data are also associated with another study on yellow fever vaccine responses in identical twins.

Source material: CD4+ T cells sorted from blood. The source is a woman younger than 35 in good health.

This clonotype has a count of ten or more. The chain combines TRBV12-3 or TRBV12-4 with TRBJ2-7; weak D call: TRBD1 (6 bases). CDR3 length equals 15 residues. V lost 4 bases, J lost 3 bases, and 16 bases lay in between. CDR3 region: CASSSDSRRYYEQYF. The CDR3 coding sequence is TGTGCCAGCAGTTCGGACAGCCGCCGTTACTACGAGCAGTACTTC.

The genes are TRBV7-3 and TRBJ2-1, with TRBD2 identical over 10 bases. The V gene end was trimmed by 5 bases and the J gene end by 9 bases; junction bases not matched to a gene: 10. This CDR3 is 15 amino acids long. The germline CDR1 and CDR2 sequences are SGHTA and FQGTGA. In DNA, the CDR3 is TGTGCCAGCAGCACCAGCGGGGGGGCCTCTTTTGAGCAGTTCTTC. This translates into CASSTSGGASFEQFF.

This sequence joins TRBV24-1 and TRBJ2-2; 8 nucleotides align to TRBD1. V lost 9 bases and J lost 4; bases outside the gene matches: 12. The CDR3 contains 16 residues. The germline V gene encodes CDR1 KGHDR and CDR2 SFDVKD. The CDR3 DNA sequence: TGTGCCACCCGGGACGGTGACAGGGGTGGCACCGGGGAGCTGTTTTTT. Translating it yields CATRDGDRGGTGELFF.

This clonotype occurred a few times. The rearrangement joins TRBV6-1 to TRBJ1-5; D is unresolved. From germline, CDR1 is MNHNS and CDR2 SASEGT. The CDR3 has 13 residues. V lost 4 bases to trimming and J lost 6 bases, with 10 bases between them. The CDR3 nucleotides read TGTGCCAGCAGTGCTAGGACGTTTCAGCCCCAGCATTTT. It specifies CASSARTFQPQHF.

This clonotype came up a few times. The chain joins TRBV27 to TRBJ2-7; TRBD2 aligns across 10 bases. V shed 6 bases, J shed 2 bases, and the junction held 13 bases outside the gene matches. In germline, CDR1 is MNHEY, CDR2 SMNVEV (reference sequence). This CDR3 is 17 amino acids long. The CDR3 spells CASSSRVAGGDTYEQYF. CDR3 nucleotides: TGTGCCAGCAGCTCCCGGGTAGCGGGGGGAGACACCTACGAGCAGTACTTC.

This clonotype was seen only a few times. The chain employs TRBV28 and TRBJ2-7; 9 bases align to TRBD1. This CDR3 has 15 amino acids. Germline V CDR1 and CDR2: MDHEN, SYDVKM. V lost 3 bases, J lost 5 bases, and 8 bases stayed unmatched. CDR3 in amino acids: CASSLYGTGYNEQYF. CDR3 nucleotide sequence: TGTGCCAGCAGTTTGTATGGGACAGGGTATAACGAGCAGTACTTC.

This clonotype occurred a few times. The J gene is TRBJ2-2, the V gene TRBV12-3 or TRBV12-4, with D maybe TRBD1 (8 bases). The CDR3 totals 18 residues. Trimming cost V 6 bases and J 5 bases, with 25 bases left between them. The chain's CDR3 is CASSSAGTGLVPTGELFF. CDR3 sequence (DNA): TGTGCCAGCAGCTCAGCCGGGACAGGACTAGTCCCAACCGGGGAGCTGTTTTTT.

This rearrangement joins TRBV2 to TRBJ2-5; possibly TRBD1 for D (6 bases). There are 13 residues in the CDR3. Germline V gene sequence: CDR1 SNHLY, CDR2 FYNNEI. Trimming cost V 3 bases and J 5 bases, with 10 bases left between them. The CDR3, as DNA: TGTGCCAGCAGTGACAGGGGAGAGGAGACCCAGTACTTC. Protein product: CASSDRGEETQYF.

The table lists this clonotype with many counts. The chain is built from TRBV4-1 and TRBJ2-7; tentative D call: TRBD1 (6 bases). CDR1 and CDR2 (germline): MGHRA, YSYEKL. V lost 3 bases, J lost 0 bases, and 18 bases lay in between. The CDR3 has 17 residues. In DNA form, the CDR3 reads TGCGCCAGCAGCCAGGGCAGGGGCTATAGGAGCTCCTACGAGCAGTACTTC. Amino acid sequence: CASSQGRGYRSSYEQYF.

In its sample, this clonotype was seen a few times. The CDR3 sequence: CASSSTCWQGEAYEQYF. The CDR3 bases are TGTGCCAGCAGCTCCACATGTTGGCAGGGAGAAGCCTACGAGCAGTACTTC. The chain uses TRBV12-1 and TRBJ2-7; the table gives TRBD1 as D, unverified against the DNA. TRBV12-1 is marked as a pseudogene. The CDR3 has 17 amino acids.

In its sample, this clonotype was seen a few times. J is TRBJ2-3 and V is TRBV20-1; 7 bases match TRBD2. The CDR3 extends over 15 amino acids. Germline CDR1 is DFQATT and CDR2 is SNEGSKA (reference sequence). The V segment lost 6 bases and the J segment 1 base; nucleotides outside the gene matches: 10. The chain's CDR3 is CSAGALGGGTDTQYF. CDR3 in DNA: TGCAGTGCGGGAGCCTTGGGAGGGGGCACAGATACGCAGTATTTT.

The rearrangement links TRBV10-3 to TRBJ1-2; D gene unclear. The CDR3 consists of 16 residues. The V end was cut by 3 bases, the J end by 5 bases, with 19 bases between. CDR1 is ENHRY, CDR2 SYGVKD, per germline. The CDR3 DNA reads TGTGCCATCAGTGAAAACGGGAGGGAATCGATATATGGCTACACCTTC. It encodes CAISENGRESIYGYTF.

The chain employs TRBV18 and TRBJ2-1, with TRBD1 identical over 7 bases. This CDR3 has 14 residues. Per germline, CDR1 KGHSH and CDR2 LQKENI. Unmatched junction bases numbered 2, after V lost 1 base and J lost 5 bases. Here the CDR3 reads CASSPQGANNEQFF. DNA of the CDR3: TGTGCCAGCTCACCACAGGGGGCTAACAATGAGCAGTTCTTC.

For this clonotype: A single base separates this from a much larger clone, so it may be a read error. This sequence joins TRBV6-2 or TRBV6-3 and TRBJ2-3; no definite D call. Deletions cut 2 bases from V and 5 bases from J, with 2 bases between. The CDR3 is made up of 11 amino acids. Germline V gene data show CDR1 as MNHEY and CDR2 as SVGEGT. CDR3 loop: CASSYIDTQYF. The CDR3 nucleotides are TGTGCCAGCAGTTACATAGATACGCAGTATTTT.

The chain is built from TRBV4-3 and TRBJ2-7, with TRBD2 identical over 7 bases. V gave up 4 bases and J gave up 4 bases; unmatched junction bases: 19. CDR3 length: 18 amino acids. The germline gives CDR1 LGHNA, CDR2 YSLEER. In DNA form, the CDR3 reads TGCGCCAGCAGCCCCCTCCCCACCGATGGCGGGAGAAGGTACGAGCAGTACTTC. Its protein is CASSPLPTDGGRRYEQYF.

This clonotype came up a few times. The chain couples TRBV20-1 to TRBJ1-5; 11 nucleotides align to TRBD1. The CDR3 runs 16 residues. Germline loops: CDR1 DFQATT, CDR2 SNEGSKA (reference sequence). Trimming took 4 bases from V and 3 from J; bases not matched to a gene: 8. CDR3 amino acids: CSATRTGGAPNQPQHF. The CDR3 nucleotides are TGCAGTGCTACTCGGACAGGGGGCGCGCCCAATCAGCCCCAGCATTTT.

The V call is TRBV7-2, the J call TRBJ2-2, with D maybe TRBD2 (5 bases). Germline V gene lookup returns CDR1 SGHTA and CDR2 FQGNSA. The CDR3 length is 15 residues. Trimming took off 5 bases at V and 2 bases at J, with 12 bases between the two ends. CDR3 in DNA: TGTGCCAGCAGCAAGCAGAGGGCCAACACCGGGGAGCTGTTTTTT. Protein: CASSKQRANTGELFF.

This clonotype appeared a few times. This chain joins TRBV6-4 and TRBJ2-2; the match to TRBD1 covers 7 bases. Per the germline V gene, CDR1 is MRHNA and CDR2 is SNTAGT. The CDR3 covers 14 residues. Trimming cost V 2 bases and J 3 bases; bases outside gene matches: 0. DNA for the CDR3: TGTGCCAGCAGTGACCAGGGGGACACCGGGGAGCTGTTTTTT. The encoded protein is CASSDQGDTGELFF.

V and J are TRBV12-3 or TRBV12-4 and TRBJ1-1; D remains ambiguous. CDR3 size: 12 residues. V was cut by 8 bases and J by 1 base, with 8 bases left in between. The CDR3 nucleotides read TGTGCCAGCGGACGGAGGAACACTGAAGCTTTCTTT. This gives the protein CASGRRNTEAFF.

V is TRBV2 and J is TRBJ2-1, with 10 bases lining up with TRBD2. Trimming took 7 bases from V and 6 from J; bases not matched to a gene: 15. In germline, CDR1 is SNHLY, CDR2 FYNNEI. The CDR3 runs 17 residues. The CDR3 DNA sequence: TGTGCCAGCATTTTCACCCGGTTCCCTAGCGGGGGCAATGAGCAGTTCTTC. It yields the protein CASIFTRFPSGGNEQFF.

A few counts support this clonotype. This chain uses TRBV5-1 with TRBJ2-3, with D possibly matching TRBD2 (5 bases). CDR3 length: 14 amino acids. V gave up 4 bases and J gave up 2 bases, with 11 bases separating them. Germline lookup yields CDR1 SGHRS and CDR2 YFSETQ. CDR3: CASSRVAITDTQYF. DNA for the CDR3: TGCGCCAGCAGCCGAGTAGCGATCACAGATACGCAGTATTTT.

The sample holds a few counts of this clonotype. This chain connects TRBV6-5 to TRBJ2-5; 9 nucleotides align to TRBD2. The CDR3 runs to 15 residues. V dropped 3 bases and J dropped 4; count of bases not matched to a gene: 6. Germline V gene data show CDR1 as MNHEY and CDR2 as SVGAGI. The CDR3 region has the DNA TGTGCCAGCAGTTATAGCGGGAGTTCGGGAGAGACCCAGTACTTC. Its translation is CASSYSGSSGETQYF.

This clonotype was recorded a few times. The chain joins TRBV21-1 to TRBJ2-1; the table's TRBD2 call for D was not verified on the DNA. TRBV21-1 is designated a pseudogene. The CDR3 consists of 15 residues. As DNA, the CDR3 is TGTGCCAGCAGACGCCCGAGCCGCCTCCCCAATGAGCAGTTCTTC. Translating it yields CASRRPSRLPNEQFF.